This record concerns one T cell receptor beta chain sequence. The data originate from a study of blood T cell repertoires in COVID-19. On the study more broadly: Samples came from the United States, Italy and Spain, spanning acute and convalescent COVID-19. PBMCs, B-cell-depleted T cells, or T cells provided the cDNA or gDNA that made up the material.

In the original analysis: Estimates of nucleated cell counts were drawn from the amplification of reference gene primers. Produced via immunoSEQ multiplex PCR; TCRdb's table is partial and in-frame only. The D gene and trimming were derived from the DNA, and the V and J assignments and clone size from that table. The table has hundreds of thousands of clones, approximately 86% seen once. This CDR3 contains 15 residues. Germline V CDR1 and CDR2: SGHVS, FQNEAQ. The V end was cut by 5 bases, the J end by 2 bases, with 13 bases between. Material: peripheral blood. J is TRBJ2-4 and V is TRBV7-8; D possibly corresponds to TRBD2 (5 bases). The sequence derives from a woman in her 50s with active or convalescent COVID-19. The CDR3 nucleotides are TGTGCCAGCAGCCCGACGGGGTACACCAAAAACATTCAGTACTTC. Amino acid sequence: CASSPTGYTKNIQYF.